This entry features one TCR beta chain sequence. The PCR had 60 Vbeta and 13 Jbeta primers. Measured with immunoSEQ multiplex PCR; TCRdb has only the in-frame clones, and not every one. The table has under 300,000 clones, approximately 81% seen once; the top ten hold roughly 7.4%. The data derive from a study of cytomegalovirus exposure and HLA in healthy donors. This receptor was identified in a woman in her sixties or seventies in good health and CMV-seropositive. The sample comprised PBMCs.

The CDR3: CASKVSGTLYGYTF. The CDR3 region has the DNA TGTGCCAGCAAAGTGAGCGGAACGCTCTATGGCTACACCTTC. The gene calls are TRBV2 and TRBJ1-2; no clear D gene. The CDR3 totals 14 residues. Germline V gives CDR1 SNHLY, CDR2 FYNNEI. The V gene lost 7 bases and the J gene lost 4 bases, with 16 bases spanning the gap.